A single sample is the source of the 17 T cell receptor beta chains below, sequenced in a study of cytomegalovirus exposure and HLA in healthy donors (dated by TCRdb to 2016 to 2017). Library construction relied on the immunoSEQ multiplex PCR assay. The source is immuneACCESS, and TCRdb retained only in-frame sequences with V and J called. Part of the clones is not carried over; for the studies checked, unresolved V genes explain less than half of this, and the remainder is unexplained. The sample data list around 300,000 clones, and 70% to 90% of these were observed just once. About 1% of the sample is in the top ten clones. The source material was PBMCs. These receptors came from a woman younger than 30 in good health and CMV-seronegative.

The table lists this clone with many counts. V is TRBV6-1 and J is TRBJ2-3; 13 bases fit TRBD2. Germline loops: CDR1 MNHNS, CDR2 SASEGT. Trimming at V came to 1 base and at J to 5 bases, leaving 0 bases not matched to a gene. CDR3 length: 15 amino acids. CDR3 amino acids: CASSEGLAGGDTQYF. The CDR3 DNA sequence: TGTGCCAGCAGTGAAGGACTAGCGGGAGGAGATACGCAGTATTTT.

The chain recombines TRBV19 with TRBJ2-3, with 9 positions matching TRBD1. The V gene end was trimmed by 4 bases and the J gene end by 4 bases; junction bases not matched to a gene: 6. CDR1 LNHDA and CDR2 SQIVND come from the germline V gene (reference sequence). CDR3 length: 15 residues. The CDR3 loop reads CASSTTGGAADTQYF. In DNA, the CDR3 is TGTGCCAGTAGTACAACAGGGGGCGCGGCAGATACGCAGTATTTT.

V and J are TRBV27 and TRBJ1-5; the D gene is possibly TRBD1 (5 bases). The germline V gene has CDR1 MNHEY and CDR2 SMNVEV (reference sequence). CDR3 length: 15 residues. The ends were cut back, 3 bases at V and 4 bases at J, with 13 bases in the middle. CDR3 protein: CASSLGDSFNQPQHF. The CDR3 DNA sequence: TGTGCCAGCAGTTTGGGTGACAGCTTTAATCAGCCCCAGCATTTT.

Of note for this clone: This may be a read error: a much more frequent sequence differs by one nucleotide. The chain carries TRBV6-1 and TRBJ2-3; 11 nucleotides match TRBD2. Germline V CDR1 and CDR2: MNHNS, SASEGT. The CDR3 is made up of 15 amino acids. The V gene end was trimmed by 6 bases and the J gene end by 0 bases; junction bases not matched to a gene: 2. The CDR3 DNA follows: TGTGCCAGCAGCCGGACTAGCGGGAGCACAGATACGCAGTATTTT. Residues: CASSRTSGSTDTQYF.

The CDR3 reads CAWTRTGGYTF. The CDR3 nucleotides are TGTGCCTGGACACGGACAGGCGGCTACACCTTC. The chain has TRBV30 and TRBJ1-2; 7 bases match TRBD1. Germline V gives CDR1 GTSNPN, CDR2 SVGIG (reference sequence). J gave up 8 bases and V 4 bases, and 4 bases lay outside the gene matches. CDR3 size: 11 residues.

This chain uses TRBV6-1 with TRBJ1-3; weak D call: TRBD1 (5 bases). The CDR3 is made up of 11 amino acids. Germline V lookup: CDR1 MNHNS, CDR2 SASEGT. V was pared by 10 bases and J by 4 bases, with 8 bases between. This CDR3 is CANGGGNTIYF. The CDR3 nucleotides read TGTGCCAACGGGGGGGGAAACACCATATATTTT.

The chain is built from TRBV27 and TRBJ1-1, with a weak D call TRBD1 (6 bases). The CDR3 covers 14 residues. From germline, CDR1 is MNHEY and CDR2 SMNVEV (reference sequence). V was cut by 2 bases and J by 3 bases, with 10 bases left in between. CDR3 protein: CASSLKQGYTEAFF. CDR3 in DNA: TGTGCCAGCAGTTTAAAACAGGGTTACACTGAAGCTTTCTTT.

The CDR3 nucleotides read TGTGCCAGTAATAAACGACAGGACGCCGCTCAGCCCCAGCATTTT. It specifies CASNKRQDAAQPQHF. The J gene is TRBJ1-5, the V gene TRBV19; a possible D gene is TRBD1 (6 bases). The germline V and J ends were trimmed by 7 bases and 6 bases, with 19 bases remaining between them. The CDR3 sequence is 15 residues long. Germline CDR1 reads LNHDA; CDR2 reads SQIVND (reference sequence). The entire variable domain, with the rest obtained from reference TRBV19 and TRBJ1-5, is as follows: DGGITQSPKYLFRKEGQNVTLSCEQNLNHDAMYWYRQDPGQGLRLIYYSQIVNDFQKGDIAEGYSVSREKKESFPLTVTSAQKNPTAFYLCASNKRQDAAQPQHFGDGTRLSIL.

V is TRBV14 and J is TRBJ2-7; unclear D gene. Looked up from germline, CDR1 is SGHDN and CDR2 is FVKESK. Deletions cut 1 base from V and 2 bases from J, with 3 bases between. This CDR3 is built from 12 residues. Here the CDR3 reads CASSQGAYEQYF. CDR3 bases: TGTGCCAGCAGCCAAGGCGCCTACGAGCAGTACTTC. The complete variable domain, with remaining parts taken from reference TRBV14 and TRBJ2-7, reads EAGVTQFPSHSVIEKGQTVTLRCDPISGHDNLYWYRRVMGKEIKFLLHFVKESKQDESGMPNNRFLAERTGGTYSTLKVQPAELEDSGVYFCASSQGAYEQYFGPGTRLTVT.

This chain uses TRBV2 with TRBJ1-1, with no clear D. CDR3 length equals 13 residues. The germline V and J ends were trimmed by 5 bases and 4 bases, with 11 bases remaining between them. Germline V gives CDR1 SNHLY, CDR2 FYNNEI. CDR3: CASSSGRSTEAFF. DNA for the CDR3: TGTGCCAGCAGTTCCGGGAGGAGCACTGAAGCTTTCTTT.

The V gene is TRBV7-3, the J gene TRBJ2-7, with D possibly being TRBD2 (7 bases). The V end was cut by 5 bases, the J end by 3 bases, with 17 bases between. The CDR3 consists of 15 residues. Germline V gene lookup returns CDR1 SGHTA and CDR2 FQGTGA. The CDR3, as DNA: TGTGCCAGCAGCCCCCGGGGAGGGGGGGACTACGAGCAGTACTTC. This gives the protein CASSPRGGGDYEQYF.

The rearrangement uses TRBV7-9 and TRBJ1-3; the D gene is possibly TRBD1 (5 bases). Between the trimmed V and J ends, which lost 5 bases and 4 bases, there was a span of 12 bases. The CDR3 runs to 14 residues. The germline gives CDR1 SEHNR, CDR2 FQNEAQ (reference sequence). The CDR3 spells CASSISQGGNTIYF. DNA of the CDR3: TGTGCCAGCAGCATTAGCCAGGGAGGAAACACCATATATTTT.

CDR3 amino acids: CASSRRPWESSYNEQFF. The CDR3 DNA reads as TGTGCCAGCTCTCGCCGTCCTTGGGAGAGCTCCTACAATGAGCAGTTCTTC. The genes are TRBV18 and TRBJ2-1; possibly TRBD2 for D (5 bases). Germline CDR1 reads KGHSH; CDR2 reads LQKENI. V was clipped by 6 bases and J by 0 bases, with 18 bases between them. The CDR3 sequence is 17 residues long.

V is TRBV9 and J is TRBJ1-2, with D hard to call. The germline V gene encodes CDR1 SGDLS and CDR2 YYNGEE. V lost 0 bases to trimming and J lost 0 bases, with 9 bases between them. The CDR3 length is 15 residues. DNA for the CDR3: TGTGCCAGCAGCGTAGATCCGGGAGCTAACTATGGCTACACCTTC. It specifies CASSVDPGANYGYTF.

This clone has a single count. CDR3: CASSEYRDYGYTF. CDR3 in DNA: TGTGCCAGCAGTGAGTACAGGGATTATGGCTACACCTTC. This rearrangement joins TRBV28 to TRBJ1-2; possible D gene TRBD1, 6 bases. The CDR3 sequence is 13 residues long. CDR1 and CDR2 from the germline V gene are MDHEN and SYDVKM. V gave up 5 bases and J gave up 5 bases, with 12 bases separating them.

The J gene is TRBJ1-5, the V gene TRBV2, with TRBD1 identical over 9 bases. CDR1 and CDR2 from the germline V gene are SNHLY and FYNNEI. J gave up 3 bases and V 7 bases, and 7 bases lay outside the gene matches. The CDR3 sequence is 15 residues long. The CDR3 DNA reads TGTGCCAGCACCCAGGGGACAGGGCACAATCAGCCCCAGCATTTT. This codes for CASTQGTGHNQPQHF.

V usage is TRBV30 and J usage is TRBJ1-4, with unresolved D. The CDR3 covers 13 residues. Deletions cut 4 bases from V and 7 bases from J, with 13 bases between. CDR1 and CDR2 from the germline V gene are GTSNPN and SVGIG (reference sequence). The CDR3 coding sequence is TGTGCCTGGATTGACTTTTCGGGTGAAAAACTGTTTTTT. Amino acid sequence: CAWIDFSGEKLFF.